This is a list of T cell receptor beta chains from one sample in a study of T cell responses to AZD1222 COVID-19 vaccine. Method: immunoSEQ multiplex PCR; TCRdb's copy keeps in-frame clones and lacks some. The sample consists of under 85,000 clones, 90% of them appearing once. The sequences come from peripheral blood, collected 28 days after the second AZD1222 dose. These receptors were collected from an adult who received the AZD1222 COVID-19 vaccine. Each CDR3 is given with its conserved first and last residue. The D gene is left open where the match is weak. Size is stated for part of the rows, as once, few or many counts, or as a class when the clone is expanded.

j_call,v_call,clone_size,d_call,cdr3_aa,cdr3_nt
TRBJ1-3,TRBV9,once,.,CASSVQGGSGNTIYF,TGTGCCAGCAGCGTCCAGGGAGGCTCTGGAAACACCATATATTTT
TRBJ1-6,TRBV11-3,.,.,CASSLFGTMENSPLHF,TGTGCCAGCAGCCTGTTCGGGACAATGGAAAATTCACCCCTCCACTTT
TRBJ1-1,TRBV29-1,.,.,CSVFSTNTEAFF,TGCAGCGTTTTTTCGACGAACACTGAAGCTTTCTTT
TRBJ1-2,TRBV5-1,once,TRBD1,CASSQRPRQGRNSNYGYTF,TGCGCCAGCAGCCAAAGACCCAGACAGGGCCGGAACTCCAACTATGGCTACACCTTC
TRBJ1-1,TRBV6-5,.,.,CATGRGTEAFF,TGTGCCACCGGGAGGGGCACTGAAGCTTTCTTT
TRBJ2-7,TRBV2,.,TRBD2,CASSLRLAGGSEQYF,TGTGCCAGCAGCCTACGACTAGCGGGGGGCAGCGAGCAGTACTTC
TRBJ2-2,TRBV2,.,.,CASSRGLNTGELFF,TGTGCCAGTTCCCGAGGACTTAACACCGGGGAGCTGTTTTTT
TRBJ2-1,TRBV9,.,TRBD2,CASSPRLSTSGDNNEQFF,TGTGCCAGCAGCCCCCGATTAAGTACTAGCGGGGATAACAATGAGCAGTTCTTC
TRBJ2-1,TRBV3-1/TRBV3-2,.,.,CASSQGVWGVYNEQFF,TGTGCCAGCAGCCAAGGGGTGTGGGGCGTCTACAATGAGCAGTTCTTC
TRBJ1-2,TRBV19,.,.,CASSMVSGGAGTGGYTF,TGTGCCAGTAGTATGGTATCGGGTGGTGCCGGGACGGGAGGCTACACCTTC
TRBJ2-7,TRBV7-2,.,.,CASSPGLVWEQYF,TGTGCCAGCAGCCCTGGACTGGTCTGGGAGCAGTACTTC
TRBJ2-7,TRBV4-1,.,TRBD2,CASSQWASGGLGLYEQYF,TGCGCCAGCAGCCAATGGGCTAGCGGGGGATTGGGCCTCTACGAGCAGTACTTC
TRBJ2-7,TRBV5-1,.,TRBD2,CASSLGVAGESYEQYF,TGCGCCAGCAGCTTGGGGGTTGCGGGGGAGTCTTACGAGCAGTACTTC
TRBJ1-5,TRBV5-5,.,.,CASSLGPQPQHF,TGTGCCAGCAGCCTGGGACCCCAGCCCCAGCATTTT
TRBJ1-4,TRBV11-3,.,.,CASSSDSNAYEKLFF,TGTGCCAGCAGCTCGGACAGTAACGCTTATGAAAAACTGTTTTTT
TRBJ1-4,TRBV6-5,.,TRBD1,CASSSLQGGGNEKLFF,TGTGCCAGCAGTTCCCTGCAGGGGGGGGGTAATGAAAAACTGTTTTTT
TRBJ1-1,TRBV18,.,.,CASSPSGPNTEAFF,TGTGCCAGCTCACCATCAGGACCGAACACTGAAGCTTTCTTT
TRBJ2-5,TRBV7-3,.,TRBD1,CASSQTPDTSGGETQYF,TGTGCCAGCAGCCAGACCCCCGACACTTCAGGGGGAGAGACCCAGTACTTC
TRBJ2-3,TRBV7-2,.,TRBD1,CATGQGAQGAQYF,TGTGCCACCGGACAGGGGGCGCAGGGGGCGCAGTATTTT
TRBJ2-1,TRBV6-2/TRBV6-3,.,.,CASSFPKGQTNEQFF,TGTGCCAGCAGTTTCCCGAAAGGACAGACCAATGAGCAGTTCTTC
TRBJ2-7,TRBV28,.,TRBD1,CASSSGQGYEQYF,TGTGCCAGCAGCTCGGGACAGGGCTACGAGCAGTACTTC
TRBJ1-1,TRBV20-1,.,TRBD1,CSAQRQGGTFF,TGCAGTGCCCAGAGACAGGGGGGGACTTTCTTT
TRBJ2-7,TRBV6-1,few,.,CASSEEGTSYEQYF,TGTGCCAGCAGTGAAGAGGGGACGTCCTACGAGCAGTACTTC
TRBJ2-5,TRBV28,.,.,CASTRGGGGETQYF,TGTGCCAGCACTCGTGGAGGGGGCGGGGAGACCCAGTACTTC